This T cell receptor beta chain was captured by sequencing in a study of CXCR4 blockade with PD-1 therapy in pancreatic cancer. Study-wide points: Intratumoral clonality (mean approximately 0.15) exceeded healthy blood (less than 0.055) but did not track survival.

The repertoire was sequenced with immunoSEQ multiplex PCR; TCRdb's copy has only in-frame clones and lacks some. The repertoire has under 20,000 clones, roughly 72% of them found once; the top ten carry 5.5% to 6%. The germline gives CDR1 MDHEN, CDR2 SYDVKM. The CDR3 consists of 15 residues. Trimming left V 5 bases short and J 5 bases short, with 19 bases between. Remarks on this clone: Its antigen remains unidentified.

The chain employs TRBV28 and TRBJ2-7; D is unresolved. The clonotype was recovered from a human donor with pancreatic ductal adenocarcinoma. Sequencing was performed on tumor tissue. The chain's CDR3 is CASSPPLGTGNEQYF. In DNA form, the CDR3 reads TGTGCCAGCAGTCCCCCTCTTGGCACGGGCAACGAGCAGTACTTC.